This entry describes one T cell receptor (beta chain). Antigen specificity is unknown. TCRdb used MiXCR to reprocess the 5' RACE reads, holding one entry per CDR3 protein. The data show roughly 51,000 distinct CDR3 sequences, about 7.3% seen once. The data stem from a study of T-cell memory formation after mild COVID-19. The study, taken as a whole, reports: Clones that contracted clustered mainly in CM and EM if CD4+ and in EMRA if CD8+.

This sequence originates from a man aged 18-30 years who had mild COVID-19 (a few samples of this study predate the infection). Cell type and time point are not known. The specimen sequenced was PBMCs or a T cell subset sorted from them (not recorded which).

The CDR3: CASSQEGGAGFDTQYF. In nucleotides, the CDR3 is TGTGCCAGCAGCCAAGAAGGAGGGGCTGGGTTTGATACGCAGTATTTT. The chain couples TRBV3-1 to TRBJ2-3; TRBD2 might be the D (6 bases). The germline CDR1 and CDR2 sequences are LGHDT and YNNKEL (reference sequence). The CDR3 runs 16 residues. V gave up 0 bases and J gave up 6 bases, with 16 bases separating them.